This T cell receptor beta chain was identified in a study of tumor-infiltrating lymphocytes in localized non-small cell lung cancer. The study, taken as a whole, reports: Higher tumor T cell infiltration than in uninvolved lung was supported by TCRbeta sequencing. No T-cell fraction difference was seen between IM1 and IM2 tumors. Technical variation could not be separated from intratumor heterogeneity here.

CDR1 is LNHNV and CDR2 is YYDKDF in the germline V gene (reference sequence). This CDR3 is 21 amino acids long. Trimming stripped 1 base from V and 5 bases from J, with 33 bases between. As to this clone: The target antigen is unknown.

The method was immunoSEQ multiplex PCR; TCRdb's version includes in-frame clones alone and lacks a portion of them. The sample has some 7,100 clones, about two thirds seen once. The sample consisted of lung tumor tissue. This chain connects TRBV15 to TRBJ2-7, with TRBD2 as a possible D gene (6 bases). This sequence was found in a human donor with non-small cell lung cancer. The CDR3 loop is CATSRVLDAKTWTMTPDEQYF. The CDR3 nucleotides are TGTGCCACCAGCAGAGTTCTGGACGCCAAGACCTGGACTATGACACCTGACGAGCAGTACTTC.